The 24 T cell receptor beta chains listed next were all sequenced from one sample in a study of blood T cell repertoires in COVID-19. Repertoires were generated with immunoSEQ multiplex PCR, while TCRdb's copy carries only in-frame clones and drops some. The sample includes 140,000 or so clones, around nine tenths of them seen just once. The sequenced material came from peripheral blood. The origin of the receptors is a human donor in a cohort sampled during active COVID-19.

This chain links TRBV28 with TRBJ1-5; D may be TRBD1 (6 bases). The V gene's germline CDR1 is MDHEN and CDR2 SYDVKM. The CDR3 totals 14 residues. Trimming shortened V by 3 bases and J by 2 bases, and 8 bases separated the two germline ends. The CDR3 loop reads CASSFAGGNQPQHF. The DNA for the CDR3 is TGTGCCAGCAGTTTCGCAGGGGGCAATCAGCCCCAGCATTTT. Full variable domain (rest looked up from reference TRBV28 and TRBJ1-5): DVKVTQSSRYLVKRTGEKVFLECVQDMDHENMFWYRQDPGLGLRLIYFSYDVKMKEKGDIPEGYSVSREKKERFSLILESASTNQTSMYLCASSFAGGNQPQHFGDGTRLSIL.

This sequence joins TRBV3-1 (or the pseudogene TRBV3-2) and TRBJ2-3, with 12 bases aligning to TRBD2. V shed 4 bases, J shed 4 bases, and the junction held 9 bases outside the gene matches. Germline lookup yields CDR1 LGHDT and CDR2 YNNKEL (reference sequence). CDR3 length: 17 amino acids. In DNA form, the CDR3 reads TGTGCCAGCAGCCCTACCTGGACTAGCGGGGTCCCAGATACGCAGTATTTT. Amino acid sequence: CASSPTWTSGVPDTQYF.

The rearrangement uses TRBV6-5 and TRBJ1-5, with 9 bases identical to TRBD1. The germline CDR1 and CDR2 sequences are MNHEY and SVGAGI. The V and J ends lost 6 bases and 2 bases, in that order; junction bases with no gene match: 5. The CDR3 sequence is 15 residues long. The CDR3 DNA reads TGTGCCAGCAGCGACAGGGGGGGCGGCAATCAGCCCCAGCATTTT. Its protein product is CASSDRGGGNQPQHF.

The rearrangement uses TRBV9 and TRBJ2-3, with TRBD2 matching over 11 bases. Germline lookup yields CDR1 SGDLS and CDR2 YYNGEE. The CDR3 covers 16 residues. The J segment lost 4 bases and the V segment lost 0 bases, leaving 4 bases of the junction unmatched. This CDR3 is CASSVGVSGGADTQYF. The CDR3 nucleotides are TGTGCCAGCAGCGTAGGGGTTAGCGGGGGGGCAGATACGCAGTATTTT.

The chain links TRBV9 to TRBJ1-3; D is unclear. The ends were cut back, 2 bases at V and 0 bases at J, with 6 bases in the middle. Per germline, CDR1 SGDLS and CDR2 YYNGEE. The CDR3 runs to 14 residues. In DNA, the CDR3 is TGTGCCAGCAGCGTCGAGCCCTCTGGAAACACCATATATTTT. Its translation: CASSVEPSGNTIYF.

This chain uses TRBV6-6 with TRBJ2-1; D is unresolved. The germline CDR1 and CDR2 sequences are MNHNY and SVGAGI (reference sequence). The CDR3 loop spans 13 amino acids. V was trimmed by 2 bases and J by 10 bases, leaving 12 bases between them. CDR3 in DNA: TGTGCCAGCAGTTACGGGCCTGTTTGGGAGCAGTTCTTC. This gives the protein CASSYGPVWEQFF.

In nucleotides, the CDR3 is TGTGCCAGCAGCCTATTCGGGGACAGGGGGTTTGATACGCAGTATTTT. This sequence encodes CASSLFGDRGFDTQYF. The V call is TRBV14, the J call TRBJ2-3; 11 bases agree with TRBD1. V lost 4 bases and J lost 6; bases outside the gene matches: 9. Germline V gene sequence: CDR1 SGHDN, CDR2 FVKESK. The CDR3 runs to 16 residues.

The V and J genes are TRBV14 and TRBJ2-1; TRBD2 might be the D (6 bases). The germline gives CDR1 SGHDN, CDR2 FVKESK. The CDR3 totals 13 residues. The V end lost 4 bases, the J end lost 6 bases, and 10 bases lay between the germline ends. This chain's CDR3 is CASSLAAFNEQFF. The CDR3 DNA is TGTGCCAGCAGCCTAGCGGCCTTCAATGAGCAGTTCTTC.

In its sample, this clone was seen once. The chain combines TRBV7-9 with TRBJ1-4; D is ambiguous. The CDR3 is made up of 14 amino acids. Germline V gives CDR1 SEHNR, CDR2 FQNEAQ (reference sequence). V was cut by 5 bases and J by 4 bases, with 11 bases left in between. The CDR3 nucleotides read TGTGCCAGCAGCCCCCGCACGGTTAATGAAAAACTGTTTTTT. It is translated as CASSPRTVNEKLFF. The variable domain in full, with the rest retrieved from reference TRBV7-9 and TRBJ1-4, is DTGVSQNPRHKITKRGQNVTFRCDPISEHNRLYWYRQTLGQGPEFLTYFQNEAQLEKSRLLSDRFSAERPKGSFSTLEIQRTEQGDSAMYLCASSPRTVNEKLFFGSGTQLSVL.

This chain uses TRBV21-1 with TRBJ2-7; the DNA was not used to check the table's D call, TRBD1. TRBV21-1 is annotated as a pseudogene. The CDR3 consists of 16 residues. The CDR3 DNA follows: TGTGCCAGCAGCAAAGCCGCTCGACAGGGGTCCTACGAGCAGTACTTC. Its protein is CASSKAARQGSYEQYF.

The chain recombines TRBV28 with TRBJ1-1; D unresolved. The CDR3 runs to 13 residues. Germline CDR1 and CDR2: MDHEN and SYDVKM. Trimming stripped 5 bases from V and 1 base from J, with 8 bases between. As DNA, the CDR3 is TGTGCCAGCAGTCCCGGCGGGAACACTGAAGCTTTCTTT. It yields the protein CASSPGGNTEAFF.

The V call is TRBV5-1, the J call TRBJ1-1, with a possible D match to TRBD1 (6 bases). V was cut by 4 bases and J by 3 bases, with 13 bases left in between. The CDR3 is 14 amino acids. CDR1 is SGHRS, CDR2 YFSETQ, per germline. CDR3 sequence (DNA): TGCGCCAGCAGCACCCAAGGGGGTTACACTGAAGCTTTCTTT. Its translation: CASSTQGGYTEAFF.

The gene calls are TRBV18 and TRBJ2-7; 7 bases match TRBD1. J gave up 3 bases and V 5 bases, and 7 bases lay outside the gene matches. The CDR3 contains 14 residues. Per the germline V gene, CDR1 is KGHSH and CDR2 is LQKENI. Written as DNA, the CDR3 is TGTGCCAGCTCAGCCCGACAGGGTTTCTACGAGCAGTACTTC. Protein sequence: CASSARQGFYEQYF.

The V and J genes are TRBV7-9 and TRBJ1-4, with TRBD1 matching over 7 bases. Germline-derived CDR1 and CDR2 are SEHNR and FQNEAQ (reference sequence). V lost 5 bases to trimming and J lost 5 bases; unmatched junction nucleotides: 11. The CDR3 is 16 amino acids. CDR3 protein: CASSPYNRGRNEKLFF. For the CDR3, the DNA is TGTGCCAGCAGCCCCTATAACAGGGGAAGAAATGAAAAACTGTTTTTT.

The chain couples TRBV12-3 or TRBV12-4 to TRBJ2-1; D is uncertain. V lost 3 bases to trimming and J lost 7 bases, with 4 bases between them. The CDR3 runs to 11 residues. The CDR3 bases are TGTGCCAGCAGTTTCTATAATGAGCAGTTCTTC. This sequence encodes CASSFYNEQFF.

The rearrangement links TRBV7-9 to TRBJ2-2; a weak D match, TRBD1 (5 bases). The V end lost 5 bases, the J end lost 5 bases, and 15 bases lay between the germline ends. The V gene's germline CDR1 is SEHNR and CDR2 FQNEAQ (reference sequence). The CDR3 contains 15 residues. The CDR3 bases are TGTGCCAGCAGCAACACGGACACCAGTACCGGGGAGCTGTTTTTT. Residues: CASSNTDTSTGELFF.

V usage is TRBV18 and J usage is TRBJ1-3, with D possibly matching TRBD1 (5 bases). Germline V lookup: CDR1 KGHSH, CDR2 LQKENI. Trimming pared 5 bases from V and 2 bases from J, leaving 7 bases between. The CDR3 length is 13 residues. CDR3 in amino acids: CASSGGTGNTIYF. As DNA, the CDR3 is TGTGCCAGCTCAGGGGGGACTGGAAACACCATATATTTT. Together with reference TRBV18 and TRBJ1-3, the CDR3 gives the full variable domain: NAGVMQNPRHLVRRRGQEARLRCSPMKGHSHVYWYRQLPEEGLKFMVYLQKENIIDESGMPKERFSAEFPKEGPSILRIQQVVRGDSAAYFCASSGGTGNTIYFGEGSWLTVV.

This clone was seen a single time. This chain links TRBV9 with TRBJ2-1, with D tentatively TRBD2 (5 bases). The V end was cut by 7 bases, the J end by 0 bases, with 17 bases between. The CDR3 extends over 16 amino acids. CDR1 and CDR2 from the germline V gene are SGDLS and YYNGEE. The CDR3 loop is CASSYLRAASYNEQFF. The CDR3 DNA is TGTGCCAGCTCATACCTTCGAGCGGCCTCCTACAATGAGCAGTTCTTC.

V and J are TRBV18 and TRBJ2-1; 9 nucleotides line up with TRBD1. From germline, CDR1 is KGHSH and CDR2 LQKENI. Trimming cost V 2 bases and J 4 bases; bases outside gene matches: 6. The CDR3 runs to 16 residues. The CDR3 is CASSPLGQGGYNEQFF. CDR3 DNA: TGTGCCAGCTCACCATTGGGACAGGGCGGGTACAATGAGCAGTTCTTC.

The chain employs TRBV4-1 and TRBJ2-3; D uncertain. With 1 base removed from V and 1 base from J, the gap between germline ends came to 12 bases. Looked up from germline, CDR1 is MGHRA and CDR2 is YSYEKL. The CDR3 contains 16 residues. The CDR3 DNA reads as TGCGCCAGCAGCCAAGGATTAGGCAGCGGCACAGATACGCAGTATTTT. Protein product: CASSQGLGSGTDTQYF.

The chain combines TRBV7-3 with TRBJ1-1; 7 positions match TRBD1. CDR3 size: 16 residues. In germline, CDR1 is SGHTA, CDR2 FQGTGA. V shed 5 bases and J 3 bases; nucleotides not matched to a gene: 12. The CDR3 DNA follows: TGTGCCAGCAGCCCGCGGACAGGACGAGGGGACACTGAAGCTTTCTTT. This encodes CASSPRTGRGDTEAFF. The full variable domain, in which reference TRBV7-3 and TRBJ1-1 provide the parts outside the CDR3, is GAGVSQTPSNKVTEKGKYVELRCDPISGHTALYWYRQSLGQGPEFLIYFQGTGAADDSGLPNDRFFAVRPEGSVSTLKIQRTERGDSAVYLCASSPRTGRGDTEAFFGQGTRLTVV.

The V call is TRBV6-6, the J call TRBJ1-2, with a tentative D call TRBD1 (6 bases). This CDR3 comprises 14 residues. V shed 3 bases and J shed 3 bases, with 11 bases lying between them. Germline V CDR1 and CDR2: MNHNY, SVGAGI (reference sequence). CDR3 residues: CASSYGGVDYGYTF. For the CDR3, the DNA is TGTGCCAGCAGTTATGGGGGCGTCGACTATGGCTACACCTTC.

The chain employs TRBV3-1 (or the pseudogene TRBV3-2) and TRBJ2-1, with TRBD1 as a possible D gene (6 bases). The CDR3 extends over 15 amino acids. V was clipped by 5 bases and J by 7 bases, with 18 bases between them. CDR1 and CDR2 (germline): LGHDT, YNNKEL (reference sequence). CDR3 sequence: CASSGGWVGPNEQFF. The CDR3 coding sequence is TGTGCCAGCAGCGGGGGCTGGGTGGGACCTAATGAGCAGTTCTTC.

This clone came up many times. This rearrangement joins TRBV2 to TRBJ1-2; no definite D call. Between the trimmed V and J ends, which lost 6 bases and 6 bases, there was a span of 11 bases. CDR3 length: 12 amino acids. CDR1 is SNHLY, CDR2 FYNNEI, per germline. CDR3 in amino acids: CASSQTGDGYTF. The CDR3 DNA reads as TGTGCCAGCAGCCAGACCGGAGATGGCTACACCTTC.